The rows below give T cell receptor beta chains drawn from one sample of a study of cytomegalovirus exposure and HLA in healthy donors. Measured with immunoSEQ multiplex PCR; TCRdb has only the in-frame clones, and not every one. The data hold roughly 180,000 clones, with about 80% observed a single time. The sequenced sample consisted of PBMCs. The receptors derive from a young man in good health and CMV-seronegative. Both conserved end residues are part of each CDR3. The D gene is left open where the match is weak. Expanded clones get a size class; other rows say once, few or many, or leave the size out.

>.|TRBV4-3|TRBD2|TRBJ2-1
TGCGCCAGCAGCCAAGATATTGCTAGCGGGATCGGGAATGAGCAGTTCTTC
CASSQDIASGIGNEQFF
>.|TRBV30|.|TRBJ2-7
TGTGCCTGGAGTGTCCGTTCAGGTTCCTACGAGCAGTACTTC
CAWSVRSGSYEQYF
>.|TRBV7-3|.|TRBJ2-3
TGTGCCAGCAGCCAGGCCGGGACTTACACGCAGTATTTT
CASSQAGTYTQYF
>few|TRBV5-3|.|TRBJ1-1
TGTGCCAGAAGCTTGCGGGGGGGGGTGAACACTGAAGCTTTCTTT
CARSLRGGVNTEAFF
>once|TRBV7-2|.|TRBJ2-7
TGTGCCAGCAGCCACGGGGGTTACTCCTACGAGCAGTACTTC
CASSHGGYSYEQYF
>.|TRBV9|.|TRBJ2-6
TGTGCCAGCAGCGAACAGGGATACCGGATTCCAGGGGCCAACGTCCTGACTTTC
CASSEQGYRIPGANVLTF
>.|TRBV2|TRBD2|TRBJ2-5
TGTGCCAGCAGGGTGACTAGCGGGAGGGATAAAGAGACCCAGTACTTC
CASRVTSGRDKETQYF
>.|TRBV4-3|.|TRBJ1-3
TGCGCCAGCAGCCCCACCCTTTACAGGGCTGGAAACACCATATATTTT
CASSPTLYRAGNTIYF
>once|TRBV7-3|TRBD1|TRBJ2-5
TGTGCCAGCCAGGAGACAGGGACCTTCCAAGAGACCCAGTACTTC
CASQETGTFQETQYF
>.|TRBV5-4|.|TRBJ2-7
TGTGCCAGCAGCTCGACGACAGGCTACGAGCAGTACTTC
CASSSTTGYEQYF
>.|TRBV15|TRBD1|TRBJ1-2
TGTGCCACCAGCCCCGACAGGGGGCCCAGCTATGGCTACACCTTC
CATSPDRGPSYGYTF
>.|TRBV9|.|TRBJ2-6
TGTGCCAGCAGCGTAGCGAGACAGGGAGGTGGGGCCAACGTCCTGACTTTC
CASSVARQGGGANVLTF
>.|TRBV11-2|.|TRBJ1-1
TGTGCCAGCAGCCGCGAGGGGGCTGAAGCTTTCTTT
CASSREGAEAFF
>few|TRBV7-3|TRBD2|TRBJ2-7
TGTGCCAGCAGCTTAGCGGGAGATATCTCCTACGAGCAGTACTTC
CASSLAGDISYEQYF
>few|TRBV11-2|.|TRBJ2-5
TGTGCCAGCAGCTTAGATACAGGCCAAGAGACCCAGTACTTC
CASSLDTGQETQYF
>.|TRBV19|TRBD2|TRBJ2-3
TGTGCCAGTAGTGGAGCGGGATTCACAGATACGCAGTATTTT
CASSGAGFTDTQYF
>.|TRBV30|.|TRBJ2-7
TGTGCCTGGAGCGAAGCCCCCGGGGCCTACGAGCAGTACTTC
CAWSEAPGAYEQYF
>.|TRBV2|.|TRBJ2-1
TGTGCCAGCAGAGAGGGGGGGGTCTACAATGAGCAGTTCTTC
CASREGGVYNEQFF
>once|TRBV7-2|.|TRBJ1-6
TGTGCCAGCAGCTTAGGTCCATATAATTCACCCCTCCACTTT
CASSLGPYNSPLHF
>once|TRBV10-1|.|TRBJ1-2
TGCGCCAGCAGTGATAACAGGATCTATGGCTACACCTTC
CASSDNRIYGYTF
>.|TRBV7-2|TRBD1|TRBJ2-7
TGTGCCAGCAGCCGAATCCAGGGGGTAAGCGAGCAGTACTTC
CASSRIQGVSEQYF
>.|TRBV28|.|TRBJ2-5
TGTGCCAGCAGTTTAGCGGCTAGCGTCAGGGAGACCCAGTACTTC
CASSLAASVRETQYF
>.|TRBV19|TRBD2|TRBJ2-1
TGTGCCAGTAGTATTTTGGGGACTAGCGGGAAATCCTACAATGAGCAGTTCTTC
CASSILGTSGKSYNEQFF
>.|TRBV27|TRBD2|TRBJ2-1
TGTGCCAGCAGTTTACGTCTAGCGGGGCCCTCCGGTAATGAGCAGTTCTTC
CASSLRLAGPSGNEQFF
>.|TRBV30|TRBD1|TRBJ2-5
TGTGCCTGGTCAACAGGGGGAATCATAGAGACCCAGTACTTC
CAWSTGGIIETQYF
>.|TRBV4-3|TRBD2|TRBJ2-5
TGCGCCAGCAGCGCCGAGGGACTAGCGGGAGGTGGGGAGACCCAGTACTTC
CASSAEGLAGGGETQYF
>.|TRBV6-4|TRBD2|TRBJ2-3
TGTGCCAGCAGTACTAGCGGGGGTACAGATACGCAGTATTTT
CASSTSGGTDTQYF
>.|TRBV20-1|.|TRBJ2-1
TGCAGTGCGCGGATTCGGAATGAGCAGTTCTTC
CSARIRNEQFF
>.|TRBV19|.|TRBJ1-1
TGTGCCGGCCGGGGGAACACTGAAGCTTTCTTT
CAGRGNTEAFF
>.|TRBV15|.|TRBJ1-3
TGTGCCACCAGCAGAGATGCGAGAGGATCTGGAAACACCATATATTTT
CATSRDARGSGNTIYF
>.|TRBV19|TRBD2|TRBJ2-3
TGTGCCAGTAGTCCAGGGACTAGCAGCACAGATACGCAGTATTTT
CASSPGTSSTDTQYF
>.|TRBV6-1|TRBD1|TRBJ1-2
TGTGCCAGCAGTGAAGGAACACAGGGGCTTAAGGATGGCTACACCTTC
CASSEGTQGLKDGYTF
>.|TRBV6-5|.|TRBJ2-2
TGTGCCAGCAGTTACTCGACAGGGAACACCGGGGAGCTGTTTTTT
CASSYSTGNTGELFF
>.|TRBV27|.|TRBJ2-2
TGTGCCAGCAGTTCGGCGGGCACCGGGGAGCTGTTTTTT
CASSSAGTGELFF
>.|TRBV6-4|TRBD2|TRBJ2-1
TGTGCCAGCAGTGACGGAGCGGGATCCTTAGGGGATGAGCAGTTCTTC
CASSDGAGSLGDEQFF
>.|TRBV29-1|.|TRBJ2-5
TGCAGCGTCAGGGTTTATCAAGAGACCCAGTACTTC
CSVRVYQETQYF
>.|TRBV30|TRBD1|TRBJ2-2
TGTGCCTGGAGTGTACCGGGAGGACAGGGGGCGACCGGGGAGCTGTTTTTT
CAWSVPGGQGATGELFF
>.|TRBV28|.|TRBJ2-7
TGTGCCAGCGGTACGGAGCACTACGAGCAGTACTTC
CASGTEHYEQYF
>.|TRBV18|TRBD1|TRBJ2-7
TGTGCCAGCTCATCACAGGGGGCGCGAGAGCAGTACTTC
CASSSQGAREQYF
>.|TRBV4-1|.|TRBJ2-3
TGCGCCAGCAGCCAAGAGCAGGGTTCGCAGTATTTT
CASSQEQGSQYF
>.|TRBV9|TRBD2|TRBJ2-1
TGTGCCAGCAGCGGTCCACTAGCGGGAGGGCTAAATGAGCAGTTCTTC
CASSGPLAGGLNEQFF
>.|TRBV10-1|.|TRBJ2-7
TGCGCCAGCAGTGACGGTGACTACGAGCAGTACTTC
CASSDGDYEQYF
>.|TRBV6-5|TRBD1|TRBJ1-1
TGTGCCAGCAGTTACTCGGTAGGGGGCATGAACACTGAAGCTTTCTTT
CASSYSVGGMNTEAFF
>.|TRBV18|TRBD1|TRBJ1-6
TGTGCCAGCTCATCAACAGGGGGCGCTCAAAATTCACCCCTCCACTTT
CASSSTGGAQNSPLHF
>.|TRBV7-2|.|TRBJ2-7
TGTGCCAGCAGCCCAACCGCGACACCCAGCTACGAGCAGTACTTC
CASSPTATPSYEQYF
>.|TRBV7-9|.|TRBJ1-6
TGTGCCAGCAGCCTTCGACAGGAATCACCCCTCCACTTT
CASSLRQESPLHF
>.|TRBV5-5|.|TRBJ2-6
TGTGCCAGCAGCTCCTACCGAAGCTCTGGGGCCAACGTCCTGACTTTC
CASSSYRSSGANVLTF
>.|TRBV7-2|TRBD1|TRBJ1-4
TGTGCCAGCAGCGGGACAGGGGATGAAAAACTGTTTTTT
CASSGTGDEKLFF
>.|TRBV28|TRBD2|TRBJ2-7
TGTGCCAGCCTTCCGGGACTAGCGGGGCCCTACGAGCAGTACTTC
CASLPGLAGPYEQYF
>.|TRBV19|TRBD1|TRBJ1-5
TGTGCCAGTAGTATGGTGACAGGGGGCGAACAGCCCCAGCATTTT
CASSMVTGGEQPQHF
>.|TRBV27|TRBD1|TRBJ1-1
TGTGCCAGCAGCCAACAGGGGACGACCACTGAAGCTTTCTTT
CASSQQGTTTEAFF
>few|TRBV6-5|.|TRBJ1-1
TGTGCCAGCAGCTCGACTGAAGCTTTCTTT
CASSSTEAFF
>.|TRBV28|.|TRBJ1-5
TGTGCCAGCGCGTCTATAAATCAGCCCCAGCATTTT
CASASINQPQHF
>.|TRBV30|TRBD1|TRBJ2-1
TGTGCCTGGAGTGTACAGGGGGGAGAGCAGTTCTTC
CAWSVQGGEQFF